The 18 T cell receptor beta chains given below trace back to one sample, sequenced in a study of blood T cell repertoires in COVID-19 (dated by TCRdb to about 2020). Receptor libraries were prepared by the immunoSEQ multiplex PCR assay. Sourced from immuneACCESS, this table was stored by TCRdb with only in-frame sequences that have V and J called. A share of the clones is absent; for the studies checked, an unresolved V gene accounts for under half, and the remainder has no known explanation. A total of about 70,000 clones appear in this sample, about 84% of them only once. The ten top clones hold under 2% of the sample. Material: peripheral blood. Source of these receptors: a woman aged 60 to 75 with acute or convalescent COVID-19.

The CDR3 DNA sequence: TGTGCCAGCAGTTTAGATCCGAACATTCAGTACTTC. It specifies CASSLDPNIQYF. The rearrangement links TRBV12-3 or TRBV12-4 to TRBJ2-4; D unresolved. V lost 1 base, J lost 7 bases, and 5 bases lay in between. This CDR3 has 12 residues.

This sequence joins TRBV5-1 and TRBJ1-4; TRBD1 is a possible D gene (6 bases). Trimming shortened V by 4 bases and J by 8 bases, and 15 bases separated the two germline ends. Germline lookup yields CDR1 SGHRS and CDR2 YFSETQ. The CDR3 extends over 14 amino acids. The CDR3 DNA reads as TGCGCCAGCAGCGCTGGACAGTTAGGGGAAAAACTGTTTTTT. It translates to CASSAGQLGEKLFF.

The chain combines TRBV28 with TRBJ1-1; perhaps TRBD1 as D (6 bases). V was shortened by 7 bases and J by 5 bases, with 20 bases between the two germline ends. Germline CDR1 reads MDHEN; CDR2 reads SYDVKM. This CDR3 spans 15 amino acids. The CDR3 region has the DNA TGTGCCAGCACAGAATTTCACAGGGAAAATACTGAAGCTTTCTTT. Protein product: CASTEFHRENTEAFF.

This rearrangement joins TRBV28 to TRBJ2-5; TRBD2 aligns across 14 bases. Germline V gene sequence: CDR1 MDHEN, CDR2 SYDVKM. This CDR3 has 17 residues. Losses at the gene ends were 2 bases for V and 3 bases for J; bases not matched to a gene: 5. CDR3 sequence (DNA): TGTGCCAGCAGTTTAGGGTCGACTAGCGGGGGGGAAGAGACCCAGTACTTC. This sequence encodes CASSLGSTSGGEETQYF.

The chain links TRBV19 to TRBJ2-3; 8 nucleotides agree with TRBD2. Trimming removed 3 bases from V and 5 bases from J; junction bases left unmatched: 10. Germline V gene lookup returns CDR1 LNHDA and CDR2 SQIVND (reference sequence). The CDR3 loop spans 16 amino acids. CDR3 DNA sequence: TGTGCCAGTAGTATGGGACCGGGACTAGGGGAAGATACGCAGTATTTT. It codes for CASSMGPGLGEDTQYF.

CDR3 residues: CASRIQNSDYGYTF. Written as DNA, the CDR3 is TGTGCCAGCAGGATACAGAATTCTGATTATGGCTACACCTTC. The chain combines TRBV6-6 with TRBJ1-2; D remains ambiguous. Germline assignment: CDR1 MNHNY and CDR2 SVGAGI (reference sequence). CDR3 length: 14 residues. The ends were cut back, 6 bases at V and 5 bases at J, with 16 bases in the middle.

The chain couples TRBV28 to TRBJ1-2; TRBD1 aligns across 9 bases. This CDR3 contains 16 residues. The germline V gene has CDR1 MDHEN and CDR2 SYDVKM. V gave up 7 bases and J gave up 0 bases; unmatched junction bases: 9. CDR3 in DNA: TGTGCCAGCAAACCCCCCGGACAGGGGTCTAACTATGGCTACACCTTC. Translation gives CASKPPGQGSNYGYTF.

In this sample, this clone turned up once. J is TRBJ1-5 and V is TRBV6-1; 9 bases line up with TRBD1. The V segment lost 2 bases and the J segment 5 bases; nucleotides outside the gene matches: 7. The CDR3 runs to 16 residues. CDR1 is MNHNS, CDR2 SASEGT, per germline. In DNA form, the CDR3 reads TGTGCCAGCAGTGAAAGGGCAGGACAGGGGTATCAGCCCCAGCATTTT. It codes for CASSERAGQGYQPQHF.

This chain connects TRBV3-1 (or the pseudogene TRBV3-2) to TRBJ1-6, with 7 bases aligning to TRBD1. This CDR3 is built from 16 residues. Germline V CDR1 and CDR2: LGHDT, YNNKEL (reference sequence). Trimming at V came to 0 bases and at J to 7 bases, leaving 6 bases not matched to a gene. The DNA for the CDR3 is TGTGCCAGCAGCCAAGAGGTACAGGGGCGGAATTCACCCCTCCACTTT. Residues: CASSQEVQGRNSPLHF.

V and J are TRBV5-1 and TRBJ2-2; D is ambiguous. The CDR3 runs to 15 residues. Germline V gene data show CDR1 as SGHRS and CDR2 as YFSETQ. The V end was cut by 0 bases, the J end by 0 bases, with 6 bases between. The CDR3 reads CASSLEIANTGELFF. For the CDR3, the DNA is TGCGCCAGCAGCTTGGAGATAGCGAACACCGGGGAGCTGTTTTTT.

This clone was recorded once. The chain's CDR3 is CASSQNKGDQPQHF. Here the CDR3 DNA reads TGTGCCAGCAGCCAAAATAAGGGGGATCAGCCCCAGCATTTT. The V and J genes are TRBV4-2 and TRBJ1-5; perhaps TRBD1 as D (6 bases). V was shortened by 2 bases and J by 5 bases, with 10 bases between the two germline ends. This CDR3 has 14 residues. Germline V gene data show CDR1 as LGHNA and CDR2 as YNFKEQ.

V is TRBV5-1 and J is TRBJ2-1, with 10 bases matching TRBD2. CDR3 length equals 14 residues. V lost 3 bases, J lost 10 bases, and 7 bases stayed unmatched. Germline V gives CDR1 SGHRS, CDR2 YFSETQ. The chain's CDR3 is CASSSGLAAEEQFF. DNA for the CDR3: TGCGCCAGCAGCTCCGGACTAGCGGCTGAGGAGCAGTTCTTC.

Here the CDR3 DNA reads TGTGCCAGCAGCCCAAGGGTAGGGACTACCGGTTACAATGAGCAGTTCTTC. Translation gives CASSPRVGTTGYNEQFF. The V call is TRBV13, the J call TRBJ2-1; 7 bases agree with TRBD2. The V and J ends lost 5 bases and 4 bases, in that order; junction bases with no gene match: 14. CDR1 and CDR2 from the germline V gene are PRHDT and FYEKMQ (reference sequence). CDR3 size: 17 residues.

The chain joins TRBV4-2 to TRBJ1-2; 9 bases line up with TRBD1. Losses at the gene ends were 5 bases for V and 8 bases for J; bases not matched to a gene: 6. The germline CDR1 and CDR2 sequences are LGHNA and YNFKEQ. The CDR3 is 13 residues long. CDR3 DNA sequence: TGTGCCAGCAGCGGAACAGGGGGCGCGGGCTACACCTTC. Protein sequence: CASSGTGGAGYTF.

This chain connects TRBV27 to TRBJ2-3; D is unclear. Trimming cost V 6 bases and J 2 bases, with 6 bases left between them. CDR3 length equals 12 residues. Germline V gene lookup returns CDR1 MNHEY and CDR2 SMNVEV (reference sequence). CDR3 sequence (DNA): TGTGCCAGCAGGTCCTCCACAGATACGCAGTATTTT. It codes for CASRSSTDTQYF.

The CDR3 loop is CATSATGGSSYNEQFF. The CDR3 DNA is TGTGCCACCAGTGCCACGGGGGGGAGCTCCTACAATGAGCAGTTCTTC. The chain combines TRBV24-1 with TRBJ2-1; 8 bases fit TRBD2. Per germline, CDR1 KGHDR and CDR2 SFDVKD. The ends lost 5 bases at V and 0 bases at J; junction bases unmatched: 5. The CDR3 extends over 16 amino acids.

V usage is TRBV7-8 and J usage is TRBJ1-3, with 10 bases identical to TRBD1. Germline V gene data show CDR1 as SGHVS and CDR2 as FQNEAQ. The ends lost 0 bases at V and 4 bases at J; junction bases unmatched: 3. The CDR3 totals 16 residues. CDR3 sequence (DNA): TGTGCCAGCAGCTTAGCGGGACAGGGGTTCGGAAACACCATATATTTT. Residues: CASSLAGQGFGNTIYF.

This chain links TRBV19 with TRBJ1-5, with D possibly being TRBD1 (6 bases). V was shortened by 3 bases and J by 4 bases, with 16 bases between the two germline ends. Per germline, CDR1 LNHDA and CDR2 SQIVND (reference sequence). There are 16 residues in the CDR3. The CDR3 is CASSISQGSWNQPQHF. The CDR3, as DNA: TGTGCCAGTAGTATCTCTCAGGGGTCGTGGAATCAGCCCCAGCATTTT.